The 21 T cell receptor beta chains in this list originate from one sample, sequenced in a study of siplizumab effects on memory and regulatory T cells. Sequenced by immunoSEQ multiplex PCR; TCRdb stores in-frame clones only, minus some. The sample yields about 100,000 clones, around 90% seen once. The sequencing input was Tregs sorted from blood. The receptors come from a human donor in good health.

This clone appeared a single time. The V gene is TRBV29-1, the J gene TRBJ2-3; TRBD2 matches at 7 bases. The CDR3 extends over 12 amino acids. Trimming removed 7 bases from V and 5 bases from J; junction bases left unmatched: 6. CDR1 SQVTM and CDR2 ANQGSEA come from the germline V gene. The CDR3 DNA reads as TGCAGCGCACGACTAGCTGGAGATACGCAGTATTTT. This codes for CSARLAGDTQYF.

DNA for the CDR3: TGTGCCAGTAGTCTGGCTAGCGGGAGGGCAGCCTACAATGAGCAGTTCTTC. Encoded protein: CASSLASGRAAYNEQFF. The chain recombines TRBV19 with TRBJ2-1, with 12 bases aligning to TRBD2. Germline lookup yields CDR1 LNHDA and CDR2 SQIVND (reference sequence). After removal of 5 bases from V and 2 bases from J, the junction contained 7 bases not matched to a gene. This CDR3 region has 17 residues.

This rearrangement joins TRBV7-9 to TRBJ2-5; the D is unclear. The CDR3 has 13 residues. Trimming removed 6 bases from V and 5 bases from J, with 13 bases in between. Germline V CDR1 and CDR2: SEHNR, FQNEAQ (reference sequence). CDR3 nucleotide sequence: TGTGCCAGCAGTCCCAGATCAGCGGAGACCCAGTACTTC. Encoded protein: CASSPRSAETQYF.

The chain couples TRBV15 to TRBJ2-3, with D hard to call. V lost 6 bases to trimming and J lost 4 bases, with 17 bases between them. This CDR3 is 15 amino acids long. Germline loops: CDR1 LNHNV, CDR2 YYDKDF (reference sequence). Written as DNA, the CDR3 is TGTGCCACCAGACTGGACCGGGTTTGGGCAGATACGCAGTATTTT. Amino acid sequence: CATRLDRVWADTQYF.

This chain connects TRBV6-6 to TRBJ2-4, with D hard to call. The germline V gene encodes CDR1 MNHNY and CDR2 SVGAGI (reference sequence). The CDR3 totals 14 residues. V lost 6 bases, J lost 4 bases, and 13 bases lay in between. CDR3 DNA sequence: TGTGCCAGCAGCTCCACAGTCTTTAAAAACATTCAGTACTTC. Amino acids: CASSSTVFKNIQYF.

The rearrangement joins TRBV6-6 to TRBJ2-3; 8 bases are a match to TRBD2. The germline gives CDR1 MNHNY, CDR2 SVGAGI (reference sequence). V lost 6 bases, J lost 0 bases, and 2 bases stayed unmatched. This CDR3 is 14 amino acids long. The CDR3 bases are TGTGCCAGCAGACCTAGCGGGAGCACAGATACGCAGTATTTT. This encodes CASRPSGSTDTQYF.

V gene TRBV28 combines with J gene TRBJ2-1; 10 bases agree with TRBD2. The CDR3 covers 13 residues. Germline values: CDR1 MDHEN, CDR2 SYDVKM. Losses at the gene ends were 5 bases for V and 10 bases for J; bases not matched to a gene: 5. CDR3 DNA: TGTGCCAGCAGTATTAGCGGGAGGCCCGAGCAGTTCTTC. Its protein product is CASSISGRPEQFF.

This chain uses TRBV5-1 with TRBJ1-5; D is possibly TRBD1 (5 bases). The CDR3 is 15 amino acids. With 5 bases removed from V and 1 base from J, the gap between germline ends came to 13 bases. Germline CDR1 and CDR2: SGHRS and YFSETQ. CDR3 sequence reads: CASSPGPLSNQPQHF. As DNA, the CDR3 is TGCGCCAGCAGTCCGGGACCGTTGAGCAATCAGCCCCAGCATTTT.

The chain combines TRBV7-9 with TRBJ2-5; unclear D gene. Germline CDR1 and CDR2: SEHNR and FQNEAQ (reference sequence). CDR3 length: 14 residues. The germline V and J ends were trimmed by 1 base and 2 bases, with 8 bases remaining between them. This CDR3 is CASSLVGRQETQYF. CDR3 DNA sequence: TGTGCCAGCAGCTTAGTAGGCAGGCAAGAGACCCAGTACTTC.

DNA for the CDR3: TGTGCCAGCTCAGGCTACTCCCTCACAGATACGCAGTATTTT. Translating gives CASSGYSLTDTQYF. V is TRBV18 and J is TRBJ2-3; the D is unclear. The length of the CDR3 is 14 residues. The V and J ends lost 5 bases and 2 bases respectively, with 11 bases between them. Germline V gene data show CDR1 as KGHSH and CDR2 as LQKENI.

Only one count was recorded for this clone. The CDR3 loop is CASQVAGKDGTQYF. The CDR3 DNA is TGTGCCAGCCAGGTAGCGGGTAAGGATGGCACCCAGTACTTC. The chain employs TRBV28 and TRBJ2-5, with 7 bases aligning to TRBD2. The CDR3 has 14 amino acids. CDR1 MDHEN and CDR2 SYDVKM come from the germline V gene. Losses at the gene ends were 8 bases for V and 8 bases for J; bases not matched to a gene: 14.

The V gene is TRBV7-3, the J gene TRBJ2-3; D ambiguous. V lost 2 bases, J lost 6 bases, and 9 bases lay in between. The CDR3 runs to 13 residues. Germline-derived CDR1 and CDR2 are SGHTA and FQGTGA. The CDR3 coding sequence is TGTGCCAGCAGCTTACGCGCTTGGGATACGCAGTATTTT. It yields the protein CASSLRAWDTQYF. Looking up the rest from reference TRBV7-3 and TRBJ2-3 gives the full variable domain: GAGVSQTPSNKVTEKGKYVELRCDPISGHTALYWYRQSLGQGPEFLIYFQGTGAADDSGLPNDRFFAVRPEGSVSTLKIQRTERGDSAVYLCASSLRAWDTQYFGPGTRLTVL.

The chain carries TRBV29-1 and TRBJ1-2, with 7 bases lining up with TRBD1. The CDR3 has 14 amino acids. CDR1 is SQVTM, CDR2 ANQGSEA, per germline. The J segment lost 0 bases and the V segment lost 4 bases, leaving 5 bases of the junction unmatched. CDR3 nucleotides: TGCAGCGTTGGTAGCGGGACAGCTAACTATGGCTACACCTTC. Protein product: CSVGSGTANYGYTF.

The chain recombines TRBV5-1 with TRBJ2-1; 14 bases agree with TRBD2. Per germline, CDR1 SGHRS and CDR2 YFSETQ. The CDR3 spans 18 residues. V trimming: 1 base; J trimming: 6 bases; junction bases outside the gene matches: 9. In DNA form, the CDR3 reads TGCGCCAGCAGCTTGCTTGGGACTAGCGGGAGAGATGTCAATGAGCAGTTCTTC. The encoded protein is CASSLLGTSGRDVNEQFF.

V and J are TRBV19 and TRBJ2-7; 8 bases match TRBD1. The CDR3 is made up of 15 amino acids. V shed 0 bases, J shed 5 bases, and the junction held 6 bases outside the gene matches. Germline V gene sequence: CDR1 LNHDA, CDR2 SQIVND (reference sequence). CDR3 protein: CASSIELSGGHEQYF. CDR3 sequence (DNA): TGTGCCAGTAGTATAGAGCTCTCAGGGGGCCACGAGCAGTACTTC.

V and J are TRBV6-1 and TRBJ2-7, with D possibly matching TRBD2 (6 bases). This CDR3 is 16 amino acids long. V was cut by 0 bases and J by 2 bases, with 14 bases left in between. Germline CDR1 and CDR2: MNHNS and SASEGT. The CDR3 protein is CASSEAAGRPPYEQYF. The CDR3 DNA is TGTGCCAGCAGTGAAGCGGCCGGGAGACCCCCCTACGAGCAGTACTTC.

J is TRBJ1-2 and V is TRBV7-9; D possibly corresponds to TRBD1 (5 bases). The CDR3 consists of 15 residues. The ends were cut back, 4 bases at V and 2 bases at J, with 14 bases in the middle. Germline V gene data show CDR1 as SEHNR and CDR2 as FQNEAQ (reference sequence). CDR3 protein: CASSSARGGNYGYTF. The CDR3 DNA is TGTGCCAGCAGCTCCGCCCGGGGGGGGAACTATGGCTACACCTTC.

V gene TRBV9 combines with J gene TRBJ2-7; D gene unclear. The CDR3 is 16 residues long. Trimming took 0 bases from V and 4 from J, leaving 17 bases between them. Germline-derived CDR1 and CDR2 are SGDLS and YYNGEE. CDR3 in DNA: TGTGCCAGCAGCGTAGCCCCCGGGTCGACCGTTTACGAGCAGTACTTC. Translated, it gives CASSVAPGSTVYEQYF. Variable domain in full (rest from reference TRBV9 and TRBJ2-7): DSGVTQTPKHLITATGQRVTLRCSPRSGDLSVYWYQQSLDQGLQFLIQYYNGEERAKGNILERFSAQQFPDLHSELNLSSLELGDSALYFCASSVAPGSTVYEQYFGPGTRLTVT.

The chain uses TRBV10-1 and TRBJ2-5; 8 bases agree with TRBD2. With the DNA end fitting TRBJ2-7 better, the J assignment may be wrong. CDR1 is WNHNN, CDR2 SYGVQD, per germline (reference sequence). The CDR3 is 15 residues long. CDR3 DNA sequence: TGCGCCAGCAGTGAGTTTCCGGGAGGGCCCTACGAGCAGTACTTC. It translates to CASSEFPGGPYEQYF.

This sequence joins TRBV6-6 and TRBJ1-1; no clear D gene. Per germline, CDR1 MNHNY and CDR2 SVGAGI (reference sequence). Trimming pared 6 bases from V and 0 bases from J, leaving 11 bases between. The CDR3 sequence is 14 residues long. The CDR3 reads CASRPARVNTEAFF. The CDR3 nucleotides read TGTGCCAGCAGACCCGCTAGGGTGAACACTGAAGCTTTCTTT.

Turning to this clone: Relative to the germline gene, one junction end is altered; a read error may explain this. V and J are TRBV7-7 and TRBJ2-7; TRBD2 matches at 16 bases. The CDR3 consists of 15 residues. Germline CDR1 and CDR2: SSHAT and FNYEAQ (reference sequence). CDR3 amino acids: CASSPGLAGGGEQYF. CDR3 DNA: TGTGCTAGCAGCCCGGGACTAGCGGGAGGGGGCGAGCAGTACTTC.